The 30 T cell receptor beta chains below come from one sample, sequenced in a study of vaccination and CD4 T cells after COVID-19. At the Johns Hopkins FTIC core, DNA taken from cultured CD4+ T cells was sequenced by way of the Oncomine TCR Beta short-read assay. TCRdb reprocessed the PCR reads with MiXCR, giving one entry per CDR3 protein. The repertoire holds approximately 9,700 distinct CDR3 sequences, with 30% as singletons. Antigens for these TCRs are unknown. Treatment specified: roughly nine-day PBMC culture with coronavirus spike peptide pools or control peptides (ViraFEST assay). The sequences come from CD4+ T cells from blood, cultured in vitro, collected after SARS-CoV-2 vaccination. These receptors were obtained from a human donor who had recovered from COVID-19.

The rearrangement links TRBV20-1 to TRBJ2-2; 8 bases match TRBD2. V shed 6 bases and J 4 bases; nucleotides not matched to a gene: 7. Germline-derived CDR1 and CDR2 are DFQATT and SNEGSKA (reference sequence). The CDR3 has 14 amino acids. The CDR3 is CSAPRAGVTGELFF. The CDR3, as DNA: TGCAGTGCCCCTAGAGCGGGAGTCACCGGGGAGCTGTTTTTT.

This clonotype was observed a handful of times. This chain uses TRBV28 with TRBJ1-2, with 7 nucleotides matching TRBD1. The J segment lost 5 bases and the V segment lost 8 bases, leaving 2 bases of the junction unmatched. This CDR3 has 11 amino acids. Looked up from germline, CDR1 is MDHEN and CDR2 is SYDVKM. CDR3 sequence reads: CASGTAYGYTF. Written as DNA, the CDR3 is TGTGCCAGCGGGACAGCGTATGGCTACACCTTC.

This clonotype was recorded a few times. The CDR3 loop is CASSPGLKETQYF. As DNA, the CDR3 is TGTGCCAGCTCACCAGGACTCAAAGAGACCCAGTACTTC. V and J are TRBV18 and TRBJ2-5; D possibly corresponds to TRBD2 (5 bases). Trimming took off 2 bases at V and 3 bases at J, with 7 bases between the two ends. This CDR3 comprises 13 residues. Germline values: CDR1 KGHSH, CDR2 LQKENI. The variable domain in full, with the rest retrieved from reference TRBV18 and TRBJ2-5, is NAGVMQNPRHLVRRRGQEARLRCSPMKGHSHVYWYRQLPEEGLKFMVYLQKENIIDESGMPKERFSAEFPKEGPSILRIQQVVRGDSAAYFCASSPGLKETQYFGPGTRLLVL.

This clonotype was seen more than once but under ten times. This chain links TRBV20-1 with TRBJ1-2; TRBD1 agrees at 8 bases. CDR3 size: 13 residues. Per the germline V gene, CDR1 is DFQATT and CDR2 is SNEGSKA (reference sequence). The CDR3 sequence: CSVTGTGDYGYTF. Written as DNA, the CDR3 is TGCAGCGTTACCGGGACAGGAGACTATGGCTACACCTTC.

The CDR3 nucleotides read TGCAGTGCCCCCGGGATAAGGAATGAGCAGTTCTTC. It encodes CSAPGIRNEQFF. The rearrangement joins TRBV20-1 to TRBJ2-1, with a weak D call TRBD2 (5 bases). Trimming took off 6 bases at V and 7 bases at J, with 13 bases between the two ends. The CDR3 runs to 12 residues. Germline V gives CDR1 DFQATT, CDR2 SNEGSKA (reference sequence).

The chain has TRBV6-5 and TRBJ1-6; D not resolved. V lost 2 bases and J 7 bases, leaving 6 bases between the germline ends. Per germline, CDR1 MNHEY and CDR2 SVGAGI. The CDR3 loop spans 13 amino acids. CDR3 nucleotides: TGTGCCAGCAGTTACGAGCAAAATTCACCCCTCCACTTT. Amino acid sequence: CASSYEQNSPLHF.

A few counts support this clonotype. The V call is TRBV20-1, the J call TRBJ2-7; D unresolved. This CDR3 region has 15 residues. V dropped 6 bases and J dropped 0 bases, with 18 bases sitting between them. Germline CDR1 DFQATT, CDR2 SNEGSKA (reference sequence). The CDR3 DNA reads TGCAGTGCAATAAACAGAAGACAAAGCTCCTACGAGCAGTACTTC. Protein: CSAINRRQSSYEQYF.

V gene TRBV11-3 combines with J gene TRBJ2-7; 10 nucleotides match TRBD1. J gave up 4 bases and V 0 bases, and 3 bases lay outside the gene matches. Germline V gives CDR1 SGHNT, CDR2 YENEEA. CDR3 size: 15 residues. The CDR3 DNA is TGTGCCAGCAGCTTAGACGGGACAGGGGTTTACGAGCAGTACTTC. It encodes CASSLDGTGVYEQYF.

The genes are TRBV11-2 and TRBJ1-3; the match to TRBD1 covers 7 bases. V was clipped by 2 bases and J by 3 bases; unmatched bases: 7. Per germline, CDR1 SGHAT and CDR2 FQNNGV. The CDR3 contains 16 residues. The CDR3: CASSLPHRGRGNTIYF. The CDR3 DNA sequence: TGTGCCAGCAGCTTACCCCACAGGGGCCGTGGAAACACCATATATTTT.

CDR3 amino acids: CASSYSIFGELFF. The DNA of the CDR3 is TGTGCCAGCAGTTACTCGATTTTCGGGGAGCTGTTTTTT. The chain has TRBV6-5 and TRBJ2-2; unclear D gene. The CDR3 extends over 13 amino acids. Deletions cut 0 bases from V and 7 bases from J, with 6 bases between. Germline CDR1 MNHEY, CDR2 SVGAGI.

This clonotype was counted a few times. The chain joins TRBV27 to TRBJ1-6; D not certain. The ends were cut back, 4 bases at V and 1 base at J, with 11 bases in the middle. Germline CDR1 is MNHEY and CDR2 is SMNVEV (reference sequence). The CDR3 has 16 amino acids. The CDR3 sequence: CASSSRQVSYNSPLHF. In DNA, the CDR3 is TGTGCCAGCAGTTCACGCCAGGTGTCCTATAATTCACCCCTCCACTTT.

The chain employs TRBV11-3 and TRBJ2-1; 15 nucleotides align to TRBD2. The CDR3 consists of 21 residues. The V gene's germline CDR1 is SGHNT and CDR2 YENEEA. The trim removed 5 bases at V and 5 bases at J, leaving 19 bases unmatched. CDR3 nucleotide sequence: TGTGCCAGCAGCGGTTTCAGAATGGGACTAGCGGGAGGCCCGGCTGACAATGAGCAGTTCTTC. Translation gives CASSGFRMGLAGGPADNEQFF. Full variable domain (remainder filled in from reference TRBV11-3 and TRBJ2-1): EAGVVQSPRYKIIEKKQPVAFWCNPISGHNTLYWYLQNLGQGPELLIRYENEEAVDDSQLPKDRFSAERLKGVDSTLKIQPAELGDSAVYLCASSGFRMGLAGGPADNEQFFGPGTRLTVL.

This clonotype came up a few times. V usage is TRBV20-1 and J usage is TRBJ2-7; the D gene is possibly TRBD2 (5 bases). There are 11 residues in the CDR3. Germline lookup yields CDR1 DFQATT and CDR2 SNEGSKA (reference sequence). Trimming removed 5 bases from V and 2 bases from J, with 7 bases in between. This CDR3 is CSAGSPYEQYF. As DNA, the CDR3 is TGCAGTGCTGGGAGTCCCTACGAGCAGTACTTC.

In regard to this clonotype: Compared with germline, one end of the junction differs, possibly owing to a read error. This chain uses TRBV28 with TRBJ1-1, with 7 bases fitting TRBD1. Germline V gives CDR1 MDHEN, CDR2 SYDVKM. The CDR3 consists of 14 residues. CDR3 protein: CASNQDRVDTEAYF. CDR3 coding DNA: TGTGCCAGCAACCAAGACAGGGTGGACACTGAAGCTTACTTT.

V is TRBV19 and J is TRBJ1-5; the match to TRBD1 covers 8 bases. The CDR3 consists of 14 residues. V was pared by 9 bases and J by 4 bases, with 8 bases of the junction left unmatched. Germline CDR1 reads LNHDA; CDR2 reads SQIVND (reference sequence). The CDR3 DNA sequence: TGTGCCAGAAAAGGGCAGGGGGCGAATCAGCCCCAGCATTTT. Protein: CARKGQGANQPQHF.

V is TRBV19 and J is TRBJ2-5; D possibly corresponds to TRBD2 (5 bases). The germline V and J ends were trimmed by 4 bases and 5 bases, with 14 bases remaining between them. CDR3 size: 14 residues. CDR1 and CDR2 from the germline V gene are LNHDA and SQIVND (reference sequence). Here the CDR3 DNA reads TGTGCCAGTAGTAACTCGGGATTCGGGGAGACCCAGTACTTC. Translating it yields CASSNSGFGETQYF.

This clonotype was counted only a few times. The rearrangement uses TRBV7-9 and TRBJ1-1, with 7 bases identical to TRBD1. The germline V gene has CDR1 SEHNR and CDR2 FQNEAQ (reference sequence). This CDR3 has 15 amino acids. With V trimmed by 5 bases and J by 3 bases, 9 bases remained unmatched. CDR3 protein: CASSQGTGAYTEAFF. The CDR3 bases are TGTGCCAGCAGCCAGGGTACAGGGGCCTACACTGAAGCTTTCTTT. The full variable domain, its missing parts supplied by reference TRBV7-9 and TRBJ1-1, is DTGVSQNPRHKITKRGQNVTFRCDPISEHNRLYWYRQTLGQGPEFLTYFQNEAQLEKSRLLSDRFSAERPKGSFSTLEIQRTEQGDSAMYLCASSQGTGAYTEAFFGQGTRLTVV.

The chain combines TRBV6-5 with TRBJ2-7; D possibly corresponds to TRBD1 (6 bases). CDR3 size: 13 residues. Looked up from germline, CDR1 is MNHEY and CDR2 is SVGAGI. The V end lost 2 bases, the J end lost 5 bases, and 10 bases lay between the germline ends. The DNA of the CDR3 is TGTGCCAGCAGTTACGGCGCAGGGGACGAGCAGTACTTC. Translated, it gives CASSYGAGDEQYF.

The chain combines TRBV4-1 with TRBJ2-5; a weak D match, TRBD1 (5 bases). This CDR3 has 14 amino acids. The V and J ends lost 0 bases and 3 bases respectively, with 8 bases between them. Germline loops: CDR1 MGHRA, CDR2 YSYEKL. The CDR3 DNA reads as TGCGCCAGCAGCCAAGAAGGGGCGGAAGAGACCCAGTACTTC. This translates into CASSQEGAEETQYF.

This rearrangement joins TRBV28 to TRBJ2-3; no clear D. The CDR3 contains 16 residues. Germline V gene sequence: CDR1 MDHEN, CDR2 SYDVKM. V lost 8 bases and J 1 base, leaving 19 bases between the germline ends. DNA of the CDR3: TGTGCCAGCCTACCAAATCCCGGATCTGGCACAGATACGCAGTATTTT. Translated: CASLPNPGSGTDTQYF. The whole variable domain, remainder taken from reference TRBV28 and TRBJ2-3, is DVKVTQSSRYLVKRTGEKVFLECVQDMDHENMFWYRQDPGLGLRLIYFSYDVKMKEKGDIPEGYSVSREKKERFSLILESASTNQTSMYLCASLPNPGSGTDTQYFGPGTRLTVL.

The table lists this clonotype with a few counts. V usage is TRBV7-2 and J usage is TRBJ1-3; TRBD1 matches at 8 bases. The germline V gene encodes CDR1 SGHTA and CDR2 FQGNSA. The V gene end was trimmed by 2 bases and the J gene end by 0 bases; junction bases not matched to a gene: 9. The CDR3 consists of 18 residues. CDR3 nucleotides: TGTGCCAGCAGCTTATATCAGGGGGCCAGAGTCTCTGGAAACACCATATATTTT. Amino acids: CASSLYQGARVSGNTIYF.

V and J are TRBV7-2 and TRBJ2-7; a possible D gene is TRBD2 (6 bases). The germline CDR1 and CDR2 sequences are SGHTA and FQGNSA. Trimming stripped 1 base from V and 0 bases from J, with 13 bases between. CDR3 size: 16 residues. This CDR3 is CASSLGSLASSYEQYF. CDR3 in DNA: TGTGCCAGCAGCTTAGGGTCTCTAGCGAGCTCCTACGAGCAGTACTTC. Together with reference TRBV7-2 and TRBJ2-7, the CDR3 gives the full variable domain: GAGVSQSPSNKVTEKGKDVELRCDPISGHTALYWYRQSLGQGLEFLIYFQGNSAPDKSGLPSDRFSAERTGGSVSTLTIQRTQQEDSAVYLCASSLGSLASSYEQYFGPGTRLTVT.

The gene calls are TRBV12-3 or TRBV12-4 and TRBJ2-1; D is possibly TRBD2 (5 bases). The CDR3 sequence is 14 residues long. V lost 7 bases to trimming and J lost 4 bases, with 14 bases between them. This CDR3 is CASTPRVAYNEQFF. The CDR3 DNA follows: TGTGCCAGCACCCCTAGGGTAGCGTACAATGAGCAGTTCTTC.

This clonotype was detected a few times. In DNA form, the CDR3 reads TGTGCCACCAGCAGTGACAATCCGGGAAGGGGCTACGAGCAGTACTTC. It translates to CATSSDNPGRGYEQYF. The V gene is TRBV15, the J gene TRBJ2-7; D is tentatively TRBD1 or TRBD2 (5 bases each). V was trimmed by 3 bases and J by 3 bases, leaving 18 bases between them. Looked up from germline, CDR1 is LNHNV and CDR2 is YYDKDF (reference sequence). This CDR3 has 16 amino acids.

This clonotype was seen only a few times. This rearrangement joins TRBV6-5 to TRBJ2-5, with a tentative D call TRBD1 (6 bases). Deletions cut 2 bases from V and 1 base from J, with 8 bases between. Germline values: CDR1 MNHEY, CDR2 SVGAGI. The CDR3 spans 14 residues. The CDR3 nucleotides read TGTGCCAGCAGTTACGGGGGCCCCCAAGAGACCCAGTACTTC. Translated: CASSYGGPQETQYF.

CDR3 nucleotide sequence: TGTGCCAGCAGTGCGCCTGGGAGGGGGACATGGGACGAGCAGTACTTC. Protein: CASSAPGRGTWDEQYF. The chain combines TRBV28 with TRBJ2-7, with D perhaps TRBD2 (7 bases). Germline CDR1 MDHEN, CDR2 SYDVKM. Trimming took 5 bases from V and 5 from J, leaving 22 bases between them. The CDR3 totals 16 residues.

The CDR3 spells CASKARGGETQYF. The DNA of the CDR3 is TGTGCCAGCAAAGCGAGGGGTGGCGAGACCCAGTACTTC. This sequence joins TRBV27 and TRBJ2-5, with D perhaps assigned TRBD1 or TRBD2 (5 bases each). The germline V gene has CDR1 MNHEY and CDR2 SMNVEV (reference sequence). The CDR3 sequence is 13 residues long. Between the trimmed V and J ends, which lost 7 bases and 5 bases, there was a span of 14 bases.

This clonotype was seen more than once but under ten times. The V gene is TRBV30, the J gene TRBJ2-3; the match to TRBD2 covers 11 bases. The CDR3 loop spans 14 amino acids. Germline CDR1 GTSNPN, CDR2 SVGIG (reference sequence). V lost 5 bases and J lost 4; bases outside the gene matches: 5. In DNA, the CDR3 is TGTGCCTGGGCTCTAGCGGGAGGCGCAGATACGCAGTATTTT. Encoded protein: CAWALAGGADTQYF. Full variable domain (outside the CDR3, taken from reference TRBV30 and TRBJ2-3): SQTIHQWPATLVQPVGSPLSLECTVEGTSNPNLYWYRQAAGRGLQLLFYSVGIGQISSEVPQNLSASRPQDRQFILSSKKLLLSDSGFYLCAWALAGGADTQYFGPGTRLTVL.

This clonotype was observed a few times. The chain couples TRBV20-1 to TRBJ1-2; possibly TRBD1 for D (5 bases). In germline, CDR1 is DFQATT, CDR2 SNEGSKA (reference sequence). The V end was cut by 5 bases, the J end by 4 bases, with 17 bases between. The CDR3 extends over 14 amino acids. The CDR3 is CSAPLTGTSYGYTF. The CDR3 nucleotides read TGCAGTGCTCCTTTGACCGGGACTAGCTATGGCTACACCTTC.

This clonotype has only one observation. The V gene is TRBV18, the J gene TRBJ2-7; 8 nucleotides line up with TRBD1. Unmatched junction bases numbered 3, after V lost 3 bases and J lost 5 bases. The CDR3 covers 13 residues. The germline V gene encodes CDR1 KGHSH and CDR2 LQKENI. In DNA, the CDR3 is TGTGCCAGCTCACCGACAGGGGTACACGAGCAGTACTTC. This codes for CASSPTGVHEQYF.